The T cell receptor beta chain under discussion was sequenced for a study of blood T cell repertoires in COVID-19. Study-level information: Both acute and convalescent COVID-19 samples were obtained from the United States, Italy and Spain.

This clone was detected only once. The data were produced by immunoSEQ multiplex PCR, yet TCRdb's version contains in-frame clones alone and is incomplete. The data contain 200,000 to 250,000 clones, 84% of them singletons. V was cut by 5 bases and J by 4 bases, with 9 bases left in between. This CDR3 is built from 12 residues. Germline-derived CDR1 and CDR2 are SQVTM and ANQGSEA. The sample was peripheral blood. The chain uses TRBV29-1 and TRBJ1-3, with D possibly TRBD1 on 5 matching bases. The receptor was derived from a man younger than 45 with active or convalescent COVID-19. The CDR3 is CSVSAGGNTIYF. The CDR3 coding sequence is TGCAGCGTTTCCGCAGGGGGAAACACCATATATTTT.